This TCR beta chain was sequenced during a study of blood T cell repertoires in COVID-19. The overall study: Some COVID-19 samples were acute and others convalescent; all came from the United States, Italy and Spain. From T cells, B-cell-depleted T cells, or PBMCs came the material, which was cDNA or gDNA.

Authors' data handling: Scientists estimated how many nucleated cells there were by amplifying reference gene primers. The method was immunoSEQ multiplex PCR; TCRdb's version includes in-frame clones alone and lacks a portion of them. V and J calls and clone size follow that table, whereas D and trimming were derived from the DNA. Seen here are approximately 100,000 clones, about 85% observed once, and the top ten hold about 11%. Between the trimmed V and J ends, which lost 5 bases and 2 bases, there was a span of 3 bases. Germline V gene lookup returns CDR1 LNHDA and CDR2 SQIVND (reference sequence). CDR3 length equals 11 residues.

The TCR sequence derives from a woman at least 80 years old with acute or convalescent COVID-19. This chain connects TRBV19 to TRBJ2-5; D is ambiguous. Sequenced: peripheral blood. CDR3 amino acids: CASSEQETQYF. Written as DNA, the CDR3 is TGTGCCAGTAGTGAGCAAGAGACCCAGTACTTC. The variable domain in full, with the rest retrieved from reference TRBV19 and TRBJ2-5, is DGGITQSPKYLFRKEGQNVTLSCEQNLNHDAMYWYRQDPGQGLRLIYYSQIVNDFQKGDIAEGYSVSREKKESFPLTVTSAQKNPTAFYLCASSEQETQYFGPGTRLLVL.